This record looks at one T cell receptor (beta chain) sequence and its context. Assay: immunoSEQ multiplex PCR; the TCRdb copy retains only in-frame clones and omits some. The sample lists 150,000 to 200,000 clones, around nine tenths occurring once. The sample comes from a study of control samples from healthy donors and cancer patients. The germline V gene has CDR1 SGHVS and CDR2 FQNEAQ. V lost 8 bases and J lost 1, with 14 bases in between. The CDR3 is 15 amino acids. This clonotype originated in a man aged 18 to 29 in good health. Source material: blood. The chain links TRBV7-8 to TRBJ2-2; maybe TRBD2 (6 bases). CDR3 sequence (DNA): TGTGCCAGCCGAATACGAGCGGGGAACACCGGGGAGCTGTTTTTT. Encoded protein: CASRIRAGNTGELFF. Full variable domain (rest looked up from reference TRBV7-8 and TRBJ2-2): GAGVSQSPRYKVAKRGQDVALRCDPISGHVSLFWYQQALGQGPEFLTYFQNEAQLDKSGLPSDRFFAERPEGSVSTLKIQRTQQEDSAVYLCASRIRAGNTGELFFGEGSRLTVL.